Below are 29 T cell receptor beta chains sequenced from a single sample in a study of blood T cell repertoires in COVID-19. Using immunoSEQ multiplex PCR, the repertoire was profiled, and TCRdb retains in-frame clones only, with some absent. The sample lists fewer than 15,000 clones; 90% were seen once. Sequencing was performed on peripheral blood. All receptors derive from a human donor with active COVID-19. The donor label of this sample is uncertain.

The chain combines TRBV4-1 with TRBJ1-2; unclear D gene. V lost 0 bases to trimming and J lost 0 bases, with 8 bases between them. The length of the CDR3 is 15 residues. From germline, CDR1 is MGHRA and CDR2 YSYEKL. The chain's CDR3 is CASSQDNTANYGYTF. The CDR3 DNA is TGCGCCAGCAGCCAAGATAACACAGCTAACTATGGCTACACCTTC.

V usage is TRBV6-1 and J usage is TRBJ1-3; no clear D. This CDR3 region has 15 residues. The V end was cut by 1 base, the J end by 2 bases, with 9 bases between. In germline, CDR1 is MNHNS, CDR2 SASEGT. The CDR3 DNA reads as TGTGCCAGCAGTGAAGATGAGGGTACTGGAAACACCATATATTTT. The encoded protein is CASSEDEGTGNTIYF.

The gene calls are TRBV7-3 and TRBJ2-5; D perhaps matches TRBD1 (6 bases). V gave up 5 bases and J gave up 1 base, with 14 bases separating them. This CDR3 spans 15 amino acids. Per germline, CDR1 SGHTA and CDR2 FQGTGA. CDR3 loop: CASSPTGFIQETQYF. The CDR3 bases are TGTGCCAGCAGCCCTACAGGGTTCATCCAAGAGACCCAGTACTTC.

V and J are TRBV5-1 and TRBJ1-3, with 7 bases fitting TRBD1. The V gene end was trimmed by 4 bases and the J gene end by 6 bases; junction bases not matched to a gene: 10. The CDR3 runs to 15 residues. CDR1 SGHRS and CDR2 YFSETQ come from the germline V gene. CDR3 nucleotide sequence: TGCGCCAGCAGCAGGGGGACAGAAGCGGCAAACACCATATATTTT. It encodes CASSRGTEAANTIYF.

This CDR3 is CASSNGGEQFF. CDR3 sequence (DNA): TGTGCCAGCAGTAACGGGGGGGAGCAGTTCTTC. The chain is built from TRBV6-4 and TRBJ2-1, with 7 nucleotides matching TRBD2. V shed 5 bases and J 10 bases; nucleotides not matched to a gene: 2. This CDR3 contains 11 residues. CDR1 and CDR2 (germline): MRHNA, SNTAGT.

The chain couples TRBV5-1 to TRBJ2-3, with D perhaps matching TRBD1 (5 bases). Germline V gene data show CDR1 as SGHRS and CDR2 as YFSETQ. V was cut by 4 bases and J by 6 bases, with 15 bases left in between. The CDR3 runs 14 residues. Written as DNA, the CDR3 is TGCGCCAGCAGCCTTTCCCCAGGGTCGGATACGCAGTATTTT. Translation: CASSLSPGSDTQYF.

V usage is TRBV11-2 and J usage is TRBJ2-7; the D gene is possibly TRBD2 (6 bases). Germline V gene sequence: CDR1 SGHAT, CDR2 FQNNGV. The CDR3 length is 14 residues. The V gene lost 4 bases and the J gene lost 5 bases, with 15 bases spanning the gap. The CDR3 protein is CASSSPRLVNEQYF. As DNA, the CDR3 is TGTGCCAGCAGCTCCCCGCGACTAGTAAACGAGCAGTACTTC.

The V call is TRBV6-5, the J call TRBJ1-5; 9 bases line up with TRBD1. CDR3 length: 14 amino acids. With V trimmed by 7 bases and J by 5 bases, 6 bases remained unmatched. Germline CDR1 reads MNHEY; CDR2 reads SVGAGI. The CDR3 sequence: CASTSGTGYQPQHF. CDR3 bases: TGTGCCAGCACTTCCGGGACAGGGTATCAGCCCCAGCATTTT.

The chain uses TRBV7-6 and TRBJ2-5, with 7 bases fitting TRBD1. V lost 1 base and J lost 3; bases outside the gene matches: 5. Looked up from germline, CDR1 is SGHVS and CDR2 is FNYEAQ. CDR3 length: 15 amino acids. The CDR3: CASSLGTGHKETQYF. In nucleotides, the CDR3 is TGTGCCAGCAGCTTAGGGACAGGACATAAAGAGACCCAGTACTTC.

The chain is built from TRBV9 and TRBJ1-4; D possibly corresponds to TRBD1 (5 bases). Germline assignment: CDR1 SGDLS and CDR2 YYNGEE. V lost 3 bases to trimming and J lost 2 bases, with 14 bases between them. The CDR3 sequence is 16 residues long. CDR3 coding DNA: TGTGCCAGCAGCGCCTCGGGGGGGACGACTAATGAAAAACTGTTTTTT. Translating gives CASSASGGTTNEKLFF.

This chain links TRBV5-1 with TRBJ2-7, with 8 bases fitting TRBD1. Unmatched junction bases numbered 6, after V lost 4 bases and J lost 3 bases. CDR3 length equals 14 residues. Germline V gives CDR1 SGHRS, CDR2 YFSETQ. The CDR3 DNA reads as TGCGCCAGCAGCCCCCGGGACAGGAACTACGAGCAGTACTTC. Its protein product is CASSPRDRNYEQYF.

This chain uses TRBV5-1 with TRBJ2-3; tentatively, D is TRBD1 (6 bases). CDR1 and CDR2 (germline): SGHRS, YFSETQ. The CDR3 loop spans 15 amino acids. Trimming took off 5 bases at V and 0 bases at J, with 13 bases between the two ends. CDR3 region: CASRSDSSSTDTQYF. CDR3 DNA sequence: TGCGCCAGCAGGTCGGACAGCTCTAGCACAGATACGCAGTATTTT.

This chain's CDR3 is CASSERDRVGNTIYF. CDR3 DNA sequence: TGTGCCAGCAGCGAACGGGACAGGGTCGGAAACACCATATATTTT. The genes are TRBV9 and TRBJ1-3, with 9 bases matching TRBD1. This CDR3 spans 15 amino acids. Trimming removed 3 bases from V and 4 bases from J; junction bases left unmatched: 5. In germline, CDR1 is SGDLS, CDR2 YYNGEE.

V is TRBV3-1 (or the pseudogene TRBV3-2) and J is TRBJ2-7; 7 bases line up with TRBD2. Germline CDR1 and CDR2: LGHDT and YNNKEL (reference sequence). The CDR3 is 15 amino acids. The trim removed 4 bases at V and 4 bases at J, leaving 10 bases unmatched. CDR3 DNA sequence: TGTGCCAGCAGCCTCGGGCCGGGACTATCGTACGAGCAGTACTTC. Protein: CASSLGPGLSYEQYF.

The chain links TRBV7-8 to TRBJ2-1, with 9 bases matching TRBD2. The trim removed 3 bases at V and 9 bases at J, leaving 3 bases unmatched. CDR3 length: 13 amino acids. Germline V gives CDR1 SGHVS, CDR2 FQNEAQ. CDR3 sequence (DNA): TGTGCCAGCAGCTTCGCGGGGGGGGGTGAGCAGTTCTTC. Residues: CASSFAGGGEQFF.

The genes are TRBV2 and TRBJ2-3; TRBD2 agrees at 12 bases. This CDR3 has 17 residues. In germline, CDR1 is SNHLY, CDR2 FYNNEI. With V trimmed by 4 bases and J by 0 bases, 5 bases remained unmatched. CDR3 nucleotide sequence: TGTGCCAGCAGTGGGCCTAGCGGGGGGGGGAGCACAGATACGCAGTATTTT. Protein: CASSGPSGGGSTDTQYF.

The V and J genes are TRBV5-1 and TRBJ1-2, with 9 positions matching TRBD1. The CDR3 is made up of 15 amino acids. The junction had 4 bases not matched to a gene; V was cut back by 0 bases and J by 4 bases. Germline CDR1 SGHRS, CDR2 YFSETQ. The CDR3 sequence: CASSLEPDRGYGYTF. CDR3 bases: TGCGCCAGCAGCTTGGAGCCGGACAGGGGCTATGGCTACACCTTC.

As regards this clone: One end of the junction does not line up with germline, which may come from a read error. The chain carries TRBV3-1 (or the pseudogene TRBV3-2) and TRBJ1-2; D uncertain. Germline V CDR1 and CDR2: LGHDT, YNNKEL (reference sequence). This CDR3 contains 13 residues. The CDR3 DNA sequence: TGTGCCAGCAGCCAAACTAGCGTGCAGGCTTCGAGATTC. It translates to CASSQTSVQASRF.

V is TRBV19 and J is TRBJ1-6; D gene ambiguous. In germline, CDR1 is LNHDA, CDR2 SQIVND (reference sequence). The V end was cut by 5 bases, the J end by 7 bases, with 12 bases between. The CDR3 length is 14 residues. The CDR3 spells CASSGDKKNSPLHF. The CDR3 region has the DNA TGTGCCAGTAGTGGCGACAAGAAGAATTCACCCCTCCACTTT.

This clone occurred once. DNA for the CDR3: TGTGCCAGCAGCGACGGACAGGGTCTTGATTCACCCCTCCACTTT. This codes for CASSDGQGLDSPLHF. The V and J genes are TRBV6-2 or TRBV6-3 and TRBJ1-6; TRBD1 aligns across 8 bases. Trimming removed 6 bases from V and 8 bases from J; junction bases left unmatched: 9. The CDR3 covers 15 residues. CDR1 and CDR2 (germline): MNHEY, SVGEGT.

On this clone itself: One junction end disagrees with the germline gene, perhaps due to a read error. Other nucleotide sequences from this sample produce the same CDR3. CDR3 amino acids: CASLRDRGQPQHF. CDR3 nucleotides: TGTGCCAGCCTCCGTGACAGGGGCCAGCCTCAGCATTTT. The chain combines TRBV28 with TRBJ1-5; 8 bases agree with TRBD1. CDR1 is MDHEN and CDR2 is SYDVKM in the germline V gene. CDR3 length: 13 residues. The complete variable domain, with remaining parts taken from reference TRBV28 and TRBJ1-5, reads DVKVTQSSRYLVKRTGEKVFLECVQDMDHENMFWYRQDPGLGLRLIYFSYDVKMKEKGDIPEGYSVSREKKERFSLILESASTNQTSMYLCASLRDRGQPQHFGDGTRLSIL.

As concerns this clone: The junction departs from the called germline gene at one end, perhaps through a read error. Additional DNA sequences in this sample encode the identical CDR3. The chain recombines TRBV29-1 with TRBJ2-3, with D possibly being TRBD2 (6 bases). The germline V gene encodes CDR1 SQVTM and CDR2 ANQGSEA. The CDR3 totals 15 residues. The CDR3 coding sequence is TGTAGCGACCAAGGCAGGCGGGGAGGCACAGATACGCAGTATTTT. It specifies CSDQGRRGGTDTQYF.

CDR3 sequence (DNA): TGTGCCTGGCGGACAGGGAACCCCACCTACGAGCAGTACTTC. It codes for CAWRTGNPTYEQYF. The chain carries TRBV30 and TRBJ2-7; 8 bases align to TRBD1. Germline values: CDR1 GTSNPN, CDR2 SVGIG (reference sequence). The CDR3 has 14 amino acids. With 5 bases clipped from V and 2 bases from J, the junction kept 8 bases outside the gene matches.

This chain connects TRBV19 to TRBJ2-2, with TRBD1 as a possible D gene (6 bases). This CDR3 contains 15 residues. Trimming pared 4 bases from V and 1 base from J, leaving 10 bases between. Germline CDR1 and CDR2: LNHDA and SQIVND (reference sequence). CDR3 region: CASSTTTGNTGELFF. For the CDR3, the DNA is TGTGCCAGTAGTACCACGACAGGGAACACCGGGGAGCTGTTTTTT.

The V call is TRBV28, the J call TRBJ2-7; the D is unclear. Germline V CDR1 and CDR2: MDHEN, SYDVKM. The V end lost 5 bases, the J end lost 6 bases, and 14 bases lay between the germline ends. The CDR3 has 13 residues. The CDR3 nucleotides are TGTGCCAGCAGTCCATCCCGGGTACGCGAGCAGTACTTC. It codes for CASSPSRVREQYF.

This CDR3 is CASSQSGRSGGEQFF. CDR3 in DNA: TGCGCCAGCAGCCAGAGTGGCCGTAGCGGGGGCGAGCAGTTCTTC. The chain is built from TRBV4-3 and TRBJ2-1, with TRBD2 matching 9 bases. The V and J ends lost 3 bases and 10 bases, in that order; junction bases with no gene match: 10. In germline, CDR1 is LGHNA, CDR2 YSLEER. The CDR3 sequence is 15 residues long.

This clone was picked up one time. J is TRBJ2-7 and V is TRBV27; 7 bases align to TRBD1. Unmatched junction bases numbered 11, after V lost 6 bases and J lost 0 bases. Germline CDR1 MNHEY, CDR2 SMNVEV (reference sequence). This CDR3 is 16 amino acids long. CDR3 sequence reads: CASSLGSGGSSYEQYF. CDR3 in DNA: TGTGCCAGCAGCCTGGGGTCAGGGGGAAGCTCCTACGAGCAGTACTTC.

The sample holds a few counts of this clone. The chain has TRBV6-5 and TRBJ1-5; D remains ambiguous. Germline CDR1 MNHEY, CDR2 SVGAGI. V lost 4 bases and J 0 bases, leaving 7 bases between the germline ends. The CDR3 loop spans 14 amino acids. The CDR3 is CASSSADSNQPQHF. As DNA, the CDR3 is TGTGCCAGCAGTTCTGCAGATAGCAATCAGCCCCAGCATTTT.

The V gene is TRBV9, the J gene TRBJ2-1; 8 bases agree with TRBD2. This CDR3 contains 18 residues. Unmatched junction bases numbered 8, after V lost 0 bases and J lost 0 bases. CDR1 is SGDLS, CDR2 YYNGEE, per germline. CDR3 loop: CASSVEGGGPGSYNEQFF. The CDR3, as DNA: TGTGCCAGCAGCGTAGAAGGCGGGGGGCCCGGCTCCTACAATGAGCAGTTCTTC.